The 11 T cell receptor beta chains below come from one sample, sequenced in a study of blood T cell repertoires in COVID-19. Here immunoSEQ multiplex PCR was the method, and the copy in TCRdb shows in-frame clones only, minus some. There are just over 250,000 clones in the sample; about nine tenths occur only once, and around 10% lies in the top ten. What was sequenced was peripheral blood. Receptor source: a middle-aged man who had recovered from COVID-19.

In this sample, this clone turned up a few times. The chain joins TRBV7-9 to TRBJ1-1, with a possible D match to TRBD1 (5 bases). The CDR3 sequence is 15 residues long. The V and J ends lost 5 bases and 0 bases respectively, with 13 bases between them. The germline gives CDR1 SEHNR, CDR2 FQNEAQ (reference sequence). DNA for the CDR3: TGTGCCAGCAGCCCCCCGCGGGGGATGAACACTGAAGCTTTCTTT. Its protein product is CASSPPRGMNTEAFF.

This clone was recorded once. The rearrangement joins TRBV9 to TRBJ1-2; D unresolved. There are 15 residues in the CDR3. Germline lookup yields CDR1 SGDLS and CDR2 YYNGEE. Trimming took 0 bases from V and 3 from J, leaving 12 bases between them. CDR3 nucleotide sequence: TGTGCCAGCAGCGTAGATTCAGGAGGCTACTATGGCTACACCTTC. Protein sequence: CASSVDSGGYYGYTF.

The chain joins TRBV12-3 or TRBV12-4 to TRBJ1-1, with D tentatively TRBD1 (5 bases). The CDR3 has 13 residues. The V end was cut by 3 bases, the J end by 5 bases, with 10 bases between. The CDR3 region is CASSFGGWTEAFF. For the CDR3, the DNA is TGTGCCAGCAGTTTTGGGGGGTGGACTGAAGCTTTCTTT.

The chain recombines TRBV7-7 with TRBJ2-5, with D maybe TRBD2 (6 bases). V was clipped by 5 bases and J by 1 base, with 14 bases between them. The germline gives CDR1 SSHAT, CDR2 FNYEAQ (reference sequence). The CDR3 is 15 amino acids. The CDR3 region is CASSPAGGVQETQYF. The CDR3 nucleotides read TGTGCCAGCAGCCCCGCCGGGGGAGTCCAAGAGACCCAGTACTTC.

This clone was seen just once. This sequence joins TRBV6-5 and TRBJ1-1; TRBD1 matches 7 bases. Germline lookup yields CDR1 MNHEY and CDR2 SVGAGI. The junction had 12 bases not matched to a gene; V was cut back by 6 bases and J by 11 bases. The CDR3 is made up of 13 amino acids. The CDR3 here is CASSRRQGSEAFF. The DNA for the CDR3 is TGTGCCAGCAGCAGAAGACAGGGAAGTGAGGCTTTCTTT.

V is TRBV18 and J is TRBJ1-2; D is ambiguous. The CDR3 is 11 amino acids. Germline lookup yields CDR1 KGHSH and CDR2 LQKENI. Trimming stripped 3 bases from V and 7 bases from J, with 6 bases between. CDR3 sequence reads: CASSPGSGYTF. As DNA, the CDR3 is TGTGCCAGCTCACCCGGTAGTGGCTACACCTTC.

The chain joins TRBV6-5 to TRBJ1-2; 9 bases are a match to TRBD1. The CDR3 covers 15 residues. The junction had 12 bases not matched to a gene; V was cut back by 5 bases and J by 8 bases. In germline, CDR1 is MNHEY, CDR2 SVGAGI. The CDR3 spells CASSRLSGQGQGYTF. CDR3 DNA sequence: TGTGCCAGCAGTCGCCTATCGGGACAGGGCCAGGGCTACACCTTC.

The chain carries TRBV11-2 and TRBJ1-5; 7 positions match TRBD1. The CDR3 runs to 15 residues. V shed 3 bases and J 2 bases; nucleotides not matched to a gene: 4. The germline V gene has CDR1 SGHAT and CDR2 FQNNGV. The CDR3 sequence is CASSFGQGGNQPQHF. The CDR3 nucleotides are TGTGCCAGCAGCTTCGGGCAGGGGGGCAATCAGCCCCAGCATTTT.

The gene calls are TRBV20-1 and TRBJ1-2; 7 bases map to TRBD1. The CDR3 runs 13 residues. Germline CDR1 is DFQATT and CDR2 is SNEGSKA (reference sequence). The V and J ends lost 3 bases and 6 bases, in that order; junction bases with no gene match: 7. The CDR3 nucleotides read TGCAGTGCTAGTCCAAGGGGGCGCGATGGCTACACCTTC. Amino acids: CSASPRGRDGYTF.

CDR3 sequence: CASSGTSGRSSYNEQFF. The DNA of the CDR3 is TGTGCCAGCAGTGGGACTAGCGGGAGGAGCTCCTACAATGAGCAGTTCTTC. The rearrangement links TRBV2 to TRBJ2-1; 14 nucleotides agree with TRBD2. V shed 4 bases, J shed 0 bases, and the junction held 2 bases outside the gene matches. The CDR3 is 17 amino acids. The germline V gene has CDR1 SNHLY and CDR2 FYNNEI.

The genes are TRBV7-2 and TRBJ2-7; TRBD1 matches at 7 bases. Germline loops: CDR1 SGHTA, CDR2 FQGNSA. With V trimmed by 6 bases and J by 0 bases, 8 bases remained unmatched. This CDR3 is 15 amino acids long. CDR3 residues: CASSSDRSNSYEQYF. The CDR3 region has the DNA TGTGCCAGCAGTTCGGACAGGAGCAACTCCTACGAGCAGTACTTC.